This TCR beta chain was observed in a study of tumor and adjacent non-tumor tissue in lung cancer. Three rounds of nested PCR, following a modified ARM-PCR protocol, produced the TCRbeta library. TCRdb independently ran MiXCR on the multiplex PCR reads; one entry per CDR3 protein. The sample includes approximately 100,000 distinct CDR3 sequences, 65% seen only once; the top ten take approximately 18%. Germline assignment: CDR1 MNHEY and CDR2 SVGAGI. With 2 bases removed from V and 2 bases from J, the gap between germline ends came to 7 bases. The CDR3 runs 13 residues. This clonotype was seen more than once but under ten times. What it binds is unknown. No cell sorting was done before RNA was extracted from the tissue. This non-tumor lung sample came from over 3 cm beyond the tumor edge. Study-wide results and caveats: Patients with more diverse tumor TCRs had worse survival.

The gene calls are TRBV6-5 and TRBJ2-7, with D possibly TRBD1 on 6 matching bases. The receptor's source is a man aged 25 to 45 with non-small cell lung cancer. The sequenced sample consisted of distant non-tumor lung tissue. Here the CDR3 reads CASSYGQTYEQYF. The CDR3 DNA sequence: TGTGCCAGCAGTTACGGACAGACCTACGAGCAGTACTTC.